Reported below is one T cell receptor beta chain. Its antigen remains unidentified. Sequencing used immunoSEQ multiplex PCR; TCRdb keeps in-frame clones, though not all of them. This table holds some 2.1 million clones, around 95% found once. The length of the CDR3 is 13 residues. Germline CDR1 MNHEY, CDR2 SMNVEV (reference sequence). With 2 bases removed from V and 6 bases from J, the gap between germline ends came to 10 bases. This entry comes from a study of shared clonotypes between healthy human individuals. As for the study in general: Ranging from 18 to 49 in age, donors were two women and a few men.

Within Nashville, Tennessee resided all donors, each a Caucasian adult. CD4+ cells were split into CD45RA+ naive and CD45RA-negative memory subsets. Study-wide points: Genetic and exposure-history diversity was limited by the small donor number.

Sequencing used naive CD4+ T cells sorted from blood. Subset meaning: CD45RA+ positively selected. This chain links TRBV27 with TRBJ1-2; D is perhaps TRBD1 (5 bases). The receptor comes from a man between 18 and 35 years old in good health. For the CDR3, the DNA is TGTGCCAGCAGTTTAGGGGCGAGCGATGGCTACACCTTC. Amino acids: CASSLGASDGYTF.